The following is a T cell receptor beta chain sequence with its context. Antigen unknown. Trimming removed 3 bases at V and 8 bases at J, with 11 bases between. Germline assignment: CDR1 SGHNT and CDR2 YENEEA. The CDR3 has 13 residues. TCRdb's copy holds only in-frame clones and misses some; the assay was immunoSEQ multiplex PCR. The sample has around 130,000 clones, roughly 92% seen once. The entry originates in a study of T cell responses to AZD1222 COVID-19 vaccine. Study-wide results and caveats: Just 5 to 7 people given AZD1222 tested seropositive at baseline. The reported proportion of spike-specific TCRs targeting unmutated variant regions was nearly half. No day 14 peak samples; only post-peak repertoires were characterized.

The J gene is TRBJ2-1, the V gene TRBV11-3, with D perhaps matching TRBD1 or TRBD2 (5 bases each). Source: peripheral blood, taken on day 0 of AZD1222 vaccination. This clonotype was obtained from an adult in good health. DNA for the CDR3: TGTGCCAGCAGCTTCCCAGGGACCGATGAGCAGTTCTTC. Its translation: CASSFPGTDEQFF.